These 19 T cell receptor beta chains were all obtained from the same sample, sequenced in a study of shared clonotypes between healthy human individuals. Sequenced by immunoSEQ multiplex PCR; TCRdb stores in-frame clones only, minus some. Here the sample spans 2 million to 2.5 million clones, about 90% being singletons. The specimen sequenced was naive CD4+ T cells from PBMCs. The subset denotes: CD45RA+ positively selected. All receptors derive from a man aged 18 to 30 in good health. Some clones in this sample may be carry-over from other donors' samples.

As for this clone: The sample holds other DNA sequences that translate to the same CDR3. The CDR3 DNA sequence: TGTGCCACCAGCAGAGGGGGGACCTCCTACGAGCAGTACTTC. Translating gives CATSRGGTSYEQYF. J is TRBJ2-7 and V is TRBV15; D tentatively fits TRBD1 or TRBD2 (5 bases each). Germline-derived CDR1 and CDR2 are LNHNV and YYDKDF (reference sequence). V lost 1 base and J lost 0, with 7 bases in between. CDR3 length: 14 amino acids.

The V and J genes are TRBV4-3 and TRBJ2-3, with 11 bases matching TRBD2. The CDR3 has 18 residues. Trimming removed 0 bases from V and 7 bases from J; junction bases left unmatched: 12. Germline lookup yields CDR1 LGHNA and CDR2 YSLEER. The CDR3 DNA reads TGCGCCAGCAGCCAAGATATACTAGCGGGAGTCAGGTGGAATACGCAGTATTTT. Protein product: CASSQDILAGVRWNTQYF.

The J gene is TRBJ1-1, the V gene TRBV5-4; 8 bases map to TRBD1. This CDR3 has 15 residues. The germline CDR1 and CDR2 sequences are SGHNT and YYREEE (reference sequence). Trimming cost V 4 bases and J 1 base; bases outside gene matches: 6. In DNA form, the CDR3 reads TGTGCCAGCAGCGGTCCCGGGACAGGGAACACTGAAGCTTTCTTT. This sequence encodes CASSGPGTGNTEAFF.

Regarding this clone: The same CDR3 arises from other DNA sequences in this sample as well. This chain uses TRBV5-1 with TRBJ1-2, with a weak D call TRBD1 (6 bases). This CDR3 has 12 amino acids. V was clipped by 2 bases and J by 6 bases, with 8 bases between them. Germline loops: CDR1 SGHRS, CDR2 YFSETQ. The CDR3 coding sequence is TGCGCCAGCAGCTTCCAGGGGAATGGCTACACCTTC. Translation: CASSFQGNGYTF.

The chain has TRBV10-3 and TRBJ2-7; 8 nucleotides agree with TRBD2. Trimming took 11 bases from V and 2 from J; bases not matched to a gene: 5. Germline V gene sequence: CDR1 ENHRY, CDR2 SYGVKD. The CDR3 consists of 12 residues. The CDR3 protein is CAPLGGAYEQYF. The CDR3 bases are TGTGCCCCTCTCGGGGGGGCCTACGAGCAGTACTTC.

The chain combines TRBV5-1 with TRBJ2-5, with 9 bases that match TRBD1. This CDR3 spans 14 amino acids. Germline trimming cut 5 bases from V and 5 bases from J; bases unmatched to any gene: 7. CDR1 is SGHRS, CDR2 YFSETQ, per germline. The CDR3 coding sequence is TGCGCCAGCAGGCGGGACAGGGCGAGGGAGACCCAGTACTTC. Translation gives CASRRDRARETQYF.

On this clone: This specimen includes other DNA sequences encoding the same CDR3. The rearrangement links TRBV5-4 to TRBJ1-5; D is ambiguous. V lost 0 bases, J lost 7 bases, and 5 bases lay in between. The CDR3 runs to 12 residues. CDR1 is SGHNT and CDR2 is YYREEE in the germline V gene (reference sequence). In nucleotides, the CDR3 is TGTGCCAGCAGCTTGGACGGACAGCCCCAGCATTTT. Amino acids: CASSLDGQPQHF.

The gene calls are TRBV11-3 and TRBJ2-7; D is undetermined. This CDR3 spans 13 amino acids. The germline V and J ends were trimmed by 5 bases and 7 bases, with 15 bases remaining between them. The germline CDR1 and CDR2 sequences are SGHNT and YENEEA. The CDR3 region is CASSPGPDGEQYF. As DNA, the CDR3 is TGTGCCAGCAGCCCCGGACCGGACGGGGAGCAGTACTTC.

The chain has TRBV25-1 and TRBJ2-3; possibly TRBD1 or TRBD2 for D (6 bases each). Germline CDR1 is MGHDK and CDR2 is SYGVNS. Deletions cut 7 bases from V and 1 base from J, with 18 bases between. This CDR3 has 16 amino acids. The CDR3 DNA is TGTGCCAGCACCGCTTGGGCAGGGGAGGGCACAGATACGCAGTATTTT. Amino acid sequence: CASTAWAGEGTDTQYF.

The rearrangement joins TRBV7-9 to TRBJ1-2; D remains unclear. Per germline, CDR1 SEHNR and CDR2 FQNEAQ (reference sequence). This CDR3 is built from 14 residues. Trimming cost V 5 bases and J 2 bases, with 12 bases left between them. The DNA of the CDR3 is TGTGCCAGCAGCCCCTTAGGCAGGAACTATGGCTACACCTTC. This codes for CASSPLGRNYGYTF.

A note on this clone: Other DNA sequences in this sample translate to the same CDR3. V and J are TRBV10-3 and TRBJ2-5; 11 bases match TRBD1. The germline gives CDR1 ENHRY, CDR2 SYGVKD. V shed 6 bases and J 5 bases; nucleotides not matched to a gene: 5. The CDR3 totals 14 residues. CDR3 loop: CAIRGQGAGETQYF. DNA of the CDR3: TGTGCCATCAGAGGACAGGGGGCTGGGGAGACCCAGTACTTC.

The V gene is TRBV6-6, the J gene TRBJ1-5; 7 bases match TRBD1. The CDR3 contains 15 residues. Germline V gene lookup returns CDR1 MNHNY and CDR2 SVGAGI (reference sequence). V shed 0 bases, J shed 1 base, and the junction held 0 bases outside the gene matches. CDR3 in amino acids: CASSYSGQSNQPQHF. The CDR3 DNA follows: TGTGCCAGCAGTTACTCGGGACAGAGCAATCAGCCCCAGCATTTT.

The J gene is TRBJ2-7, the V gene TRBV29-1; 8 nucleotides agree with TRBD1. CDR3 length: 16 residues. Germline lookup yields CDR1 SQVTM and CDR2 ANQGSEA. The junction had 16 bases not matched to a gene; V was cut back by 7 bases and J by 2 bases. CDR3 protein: CSASRGPLSNTYEQYF. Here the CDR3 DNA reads TGCAGCGCCTCCAGGGGGCCCCTCTCGAATACCTACGAGCAGTACTTC.

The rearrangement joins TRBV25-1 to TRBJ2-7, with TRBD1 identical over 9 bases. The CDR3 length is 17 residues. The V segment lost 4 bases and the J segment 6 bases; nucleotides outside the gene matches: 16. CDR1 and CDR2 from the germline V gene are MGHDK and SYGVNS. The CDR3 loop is CASSVITAGTGYGEQYF. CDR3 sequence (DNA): TGTGCCAGCAGTGTCATCACCGCCGGGACAGGGTACGGCGAGCAGTACTTC.

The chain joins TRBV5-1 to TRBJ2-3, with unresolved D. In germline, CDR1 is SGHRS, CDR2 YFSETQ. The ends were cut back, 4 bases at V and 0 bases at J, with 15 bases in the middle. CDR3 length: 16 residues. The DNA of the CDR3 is TGCGCCAGCAGCCCTGTCCGGGTCGGGAGCACAGATACGCAGTATTTT. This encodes CASSPVRVGSTDTQYF.

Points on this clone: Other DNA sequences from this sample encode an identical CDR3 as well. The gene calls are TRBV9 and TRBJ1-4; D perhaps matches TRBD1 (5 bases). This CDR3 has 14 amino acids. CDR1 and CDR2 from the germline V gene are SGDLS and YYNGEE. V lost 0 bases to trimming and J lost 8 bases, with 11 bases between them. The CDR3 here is CASSVAGLGEKLFF. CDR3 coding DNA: TGTGCCAGCAGCGTAGCAGGGCTCGGCGAAAAACTGTTTTTT.

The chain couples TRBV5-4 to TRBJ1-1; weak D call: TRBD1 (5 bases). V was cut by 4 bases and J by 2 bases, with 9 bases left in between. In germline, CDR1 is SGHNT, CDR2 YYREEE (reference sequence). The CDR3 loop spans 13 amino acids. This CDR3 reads CASSRDLNTEAFF. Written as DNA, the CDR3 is TGTGCCAGCAGCAGGGACCTTAACACTGAAGCTTTCTTT.

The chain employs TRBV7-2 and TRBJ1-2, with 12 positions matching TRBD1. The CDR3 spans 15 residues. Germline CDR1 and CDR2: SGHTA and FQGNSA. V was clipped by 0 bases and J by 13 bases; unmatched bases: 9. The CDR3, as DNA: TGTGCCAGCAGCTTAGCTTTCCCGGGACAGGGGGCTGGCACCTTC. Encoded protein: CASSLAFPGQGAGTF.

Written as DNA, the CDR3 is TGTGCCAGCAGGAACCTCAGAACCGGGACAGGGGGCGCGAAGGCCTTCTACGAGCAGTACTTC. This encodes CASRNLRTGTGGAKAFYEQYF. The rearrangement uses TRBV27 and TRBJ2-7, with 12 nucleotides matching TRBD1. The CDR3 totals 21 residues. Per the germline V gene, CDR1 is MNHEY and CDR2 is SMNVEV (reference sequence). Trimming cost V 6 bases and J 3 bases; bases outside gene matches: 24.